Below, 18 T cell receptor beta chains from the same sample are listed, as sequenced in a study of cytomegalovirus exposure and HLA in healthy donors (dated by TCRdb to 2016 to 2017). Library preparation employed the immunoSEQ multiplex PCR assay. For the multiplex PCR, a mixture combining 60 forward primers for TCR Vbeta segments and 13 reverse primers for TCR Jbeta segments was used. The source is immuneACCESS, and TCRdb retained only in-frame sequences with V and J called. Part of the clones is not carried over; for the studies checked, unresolved V genes explain less than half of this, and the remainder is unexplained. The sample table lists about 140,000 clones, roughly three fifths of them with a count of one. The ten biggest clones cover 6.5% of the sample. Sequencing was carried out using PBMCs. All receptors come from a woman aged 60-75 years in good health and CMV-seronegative.

The DNA for the CDR3 is TGTGCCAGCAGCTTCGGGGGAGGTACTCAGCCCCAGCATTTT. Translating gives CASSFGGGTQPQHF. The genes are TRBV7-8 and TRBJ1-5; maybe TRBD1 (5 bases). This CDR3 is 14 amino acids long. Trimming stripped 3 bases from V and 6 bases from J, with 12 bases between. Germline CDR1 is SGHVS and CDR2 is FQNEAQ.

This clone occurred a few times. This rearrangement joins TRBV5-1 to TRBJ1-4; 8 bases agree with TRBD1. The V gene's germline CDR1 is SGHRS and CDR2 YFSETQ. This CDR3 is 16 amino acids long. Trimming cost V 0 bases and J 7 bases; bases outside gene matches: 8. The CDR3, as DNA: TGCGCCAGCAGCTTGGGACAGGGGAGGAGTAGTGAAAAACTGTTTTTT. Residues: CASSLGQGRSSEKLFF.

The rearrangement joins TRBV5-1 to TRBJ2-1, with D tentatively TRBD1 (6 bases). This CDR3 is 16 amino acids long. V shed 0 bases and J shed 4 bases, with 14 bases lying between them. Per the germline V gene, CDR1 is SGHRS and CDR2 is YFSETQ. The CDR3 DNA is TGCGCCAGCAGCTTGGTTCAGGGAAGGGGGTACAATGAGCAGTTCTTC. Amino acid sequence: CASSLVQGRGYNEQFF.

The chain couples TRBV19 to TRBJ2-1; D possibly corresponds to TRBD2 (5 bases). Trimming took 4 bases from V and 8 from J, leaving 12 bases between them. Germline V lookup: CDR1 LNHDA, CDR2 SQIVND (reference sequence). The CDR3 has 13 residues. CDR3 residues: CASSKVWRDEQFF. The CDR3 DNA reads TGTGCCAGTAGTAAGGTTTGGCGGGATGAGCAGTTCTTC.

This rearrangement joins TRBV5-4 to TRBJ2-7; 7 bases are a match to TRBD2. The J segment lost 5 bases and the V segment lost 0 bases, leaving 8 bases of the junction unmatched. Germline assignment: CDR1 SGHNT and CDR2 YYREEE (reference sequence). The CDR3 sequence is 15 residues long. CDR3 loop: CASSLAATSIHEQYF. CDR3 coding DNA: TGTGCCAGCAGCTTGGCCGCGACTAGCATCCACGAGCAGTACTTC.

The V call is TRBV5-4, the J call TRBJ1-2; 8 bases fit TRBD1. Germline V gives CDR1 SGHNT, CDR2 YYREEE (reference sequence). The CDR3 covers 17 residues. With 4 bases clipped from V and 0 bases from J, the junction kept 11 bases outside the gene matches. In DNA, the CDR3 is TGTGCCAGCAGCCTCTCTGGGACAGGCCTGGCTAACTATGGCTACACCTTC. Protein product: CASSLSGTGLANYGYTF. The variable domain in full, with the rest retrieved from reference TRBV5-4 and TRBJ1-2, is ETGVTQSPTHLIKTRGQQVTLRCSSQSGHNTVSWYQQALGQGPQFIFQYYREEENGRGNFPPRFSGLQFPNYSSELNVNALELDDSALYLCASSLSGTGLANYGYTFGSGTRLTVV.

The chain recombines TRBV11-2 with TRBJ1-4, with 9 bases matching TRBD1. The J segment lost 7 bases and the V segment lost 5 bases, leaving 8 bases of the junction unmatched. Per germline, CDR1 SGHAT and CDR2 FQNNGV. This CDR3 spans 15 amino acids. In DNA, the CDR3 is TGTGCCAGCAGCATCGGACAGGGGAAAGGTGAAAAACTGTTTTTT. This sequence encodes CASSIGQGKGEKLFF.

V is TRBV4-1 and J is TRBJ1-3; TRBD1 matches at 8 bases. Germline V gene lookup returns CDR1 MGHRA and CDR2 YSYEKL. This CDR3 is 17 amino acids long. J gave up 1 base and V 1 base, and 6 bases lay outside the gene matches. CDR3 coding DNA: TGCGCCAGCAGCCAAGGTCCACAGGGGGGTTCTGGAAACACCATATATTTT. Amino acid sequence: CASSQGPQGGSGNTIYF.

This clone was observed a handful of times. This chain joins TRBV10-2 and TRBJ2-6, with a tentative D call TRBD2 (5 bases). Germline CDR1 reads WSHSY; CDR2 reads SAAADI. The CDR3 runs 17 residues. V was trimmed by 0 bases and J by 0 bases, leaving 9 bases between them. CDR3 sequence: CASSESLRDSGANVLTF. The CDR3 DNA reads TGCGCCAGCAGTGAGTCTTTGAGGGACTCTGGGGCCAACGTCCTGACTTTC.

The gene calls are TRBV29-1 and TRBJ2-1; D is unclear. Germline CDR1 is SQVTM and CDR2 is ANQGSEA. V was trimmed by 6 bases and J by 0 bases, leaving 12 bases between them. This CDR3 spans 14 amino acids. The CDR3 DNA reads as TGCAGCGTCCCGACCCCTAGCTCCTACAATGAGCAGTTCTTC. Its protein is CSVPTPSSYNEQFF.

The chain joins TRBV19 to TRBJ2-5; TRBD2 matches 7 bases. CDR1 and CDR2 (germline): LNHDA, SQIVND (reference sequence). With V trimmed by 4 bases and J by 4 bases, 9 bases remained unmatched. CDR3 size: 15 residues. This chain's CDR3 is CASSNERDYPETQYF. As DNA, the CDR3 is TGTGCCAGTAGTAACGAGCGGGACTACCCAGAGACCCAGTACTTC.

This clone occurred once. The chain recombines TRBV5-1 with TRBJ1-2, with D possibly matching TRBD1 (6 bases). V was pared by 6 bases and J by 2 bases, with 14 bases between. CDR1 is SGHRS, CDR2 YFSETQ, per germline. CDR3 length: 14 residues. The CDR3 DNA follows: TGCGCCAGCACCCATCTGGACAGCAACTATGGCTACACCTTC. Amino acid sequence: CASTHLDSNYGYTF.

The chain links TRBV5-1 to TRBJ2-1; 12 bases are a match to TRBD2. V dropped 4 bases and J dropped 4; count of bases not matched to a gene: 18. Germline loops: CDR1 SGHRS, CDR2 YFSETQ. CDR3 length: 20 amino acids. CDR3 DNA sequence: TGCGCCAGCAGCCCTCTAGCGGGGGGGCCTTCAATTTCACGGTACAATGAGCAGTTCTTC. Translated: CASSPLAGGPSISRYNEQFF.

The chain carries TRBV4-3 and TRBJ2-7; 11 positions agree with TRBD2. The CDR3 is 18 amino acids. Germline assignment: CDR1 LGHNA and CDR2 YSLEER. With 4 bases clipped from V and 0 bases from J, the junction kept 11 bases outside the gene matches. The CDR3 bases are TGCGCCAGCAGCCTAGGGGCTAGCGGGAGGACTAGCTCCTACGAGCAGTACTTC. It is translated as CASSLGASGRTSSYEQYF.

The rearrangement uses TRBV19 and TRBJ1-1; D might be TRBD1 (6 bases). The CDR3 sequence is 14 residues long. Per germline, CDR1 LNHDA and CDR2 SQIVND (reference sequence). The V gene lost 8 bases and the J gene lost 1 base, with 14 bases spanning the gap. The DNA of the CDR3 is TGTGCCAGTGCGACCGGACAGAGGAACACTGAAGCTTTCTTT. Its translation: CASATGQRNTEAFF.

J is TRBJ1-6 and V is TRBV6-1; 10 bases are shared with TRBD1. The V gene's germline CDR1 is MNHNS and CDR2 SASEGT. CDR3 length: 15 amino acids. After removal of 5 bases from V and 10 bases from J, the junction contained 8 bases not matched to a gene. As DNA, the CDR3 is TGTGCCAGCAGTTTAGCCGGGACAGGGGTATCACCCCTCCACTTT. Amino acids: CASSLAGTGVSPLHF.

This chain uses TRBV7-4 with TRBJ2-7; TRBD1 agrees at 9 bases. Trimming took 3 bases from V and 5 from J; bases not matched to a gene: 11. Germline CDR1 and CDR2: SGHVT and SQSDAQ. The CDR3 loop spans 16 amino acids. CDR3 protein: CASSFPGTGNCHEQYF. In DNA, the CDR3 is TGTGCCAGCAGCTTCCCGGGGACAGGGAATTGCCACGAGCAGTACTTC.

The rearrangement uses TRBV15 and TRBJ2-3; TRBD2 matches at 12 bases. This CDR3 comprises 14 residues. The V and J ends lost 7 bases and 5 bases, in that order; junction bases with no gene match: 4. CDR1 LNHNV and CDR2 YYDKDF come from the germline V gene (reference sequence). The CDR3 DNA reads as TGTGCCACCACGCTAGCGGGGGGGCGAGATACGCAGTATTTT. This codes for CATTLAGGRDTQYF.